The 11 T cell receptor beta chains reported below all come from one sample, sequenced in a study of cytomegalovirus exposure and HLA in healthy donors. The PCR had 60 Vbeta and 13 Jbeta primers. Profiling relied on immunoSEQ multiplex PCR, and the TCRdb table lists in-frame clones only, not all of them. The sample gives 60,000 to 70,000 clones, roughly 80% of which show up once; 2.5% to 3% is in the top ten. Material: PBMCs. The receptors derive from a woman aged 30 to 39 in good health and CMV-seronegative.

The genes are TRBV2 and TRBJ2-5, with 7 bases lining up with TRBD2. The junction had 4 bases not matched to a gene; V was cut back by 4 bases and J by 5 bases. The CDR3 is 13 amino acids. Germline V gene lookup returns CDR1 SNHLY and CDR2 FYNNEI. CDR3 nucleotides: TGTGCCAGCAGTGGGGAGGGCTGGGAGACCCAGTACTTC. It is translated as CASSGEGWETQYF.

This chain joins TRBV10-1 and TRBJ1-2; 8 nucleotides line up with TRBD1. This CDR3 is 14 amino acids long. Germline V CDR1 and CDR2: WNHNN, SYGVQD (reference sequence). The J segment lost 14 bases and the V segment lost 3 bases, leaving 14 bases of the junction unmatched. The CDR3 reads CASSEWNRGSRSTF. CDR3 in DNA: TGCGCCAGCAGTGAATGGAACAGGGGGTCACGTTCTACCTTC.

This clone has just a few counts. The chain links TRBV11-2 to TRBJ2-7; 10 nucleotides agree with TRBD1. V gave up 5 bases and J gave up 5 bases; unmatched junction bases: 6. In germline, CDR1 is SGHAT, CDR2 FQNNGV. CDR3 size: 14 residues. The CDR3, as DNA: TGTGCCAGCAGCCTCGCGGGACAGGGGCACGAGCAGTACTTC. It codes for CASSLAGQGHEQYF.

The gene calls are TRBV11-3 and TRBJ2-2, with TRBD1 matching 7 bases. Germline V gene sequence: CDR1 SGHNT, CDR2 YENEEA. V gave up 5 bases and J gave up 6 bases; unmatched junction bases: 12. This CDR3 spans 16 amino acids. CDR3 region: CASSPLARQGAGELFF. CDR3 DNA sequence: TGTGCCAGCAGCCCCCTGGCCAGGCAGGGGGCCGGGGAGCTGTTTTTT.

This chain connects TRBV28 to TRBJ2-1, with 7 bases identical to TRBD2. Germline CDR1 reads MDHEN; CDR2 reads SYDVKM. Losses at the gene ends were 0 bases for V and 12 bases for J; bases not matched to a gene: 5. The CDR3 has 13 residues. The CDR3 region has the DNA TGTGCCAGCAGTTTATGGGGGGGGTCGCGGCAGTTCTTC. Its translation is CASSLWGGSRQFF.

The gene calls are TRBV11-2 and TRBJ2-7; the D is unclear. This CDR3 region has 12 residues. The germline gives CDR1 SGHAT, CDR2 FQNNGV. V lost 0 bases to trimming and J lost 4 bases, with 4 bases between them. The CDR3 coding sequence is TGTGCCAGCAGCTTAGACGGTTACGAGCAGTACTTC. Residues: CASSLDGYEQYF.

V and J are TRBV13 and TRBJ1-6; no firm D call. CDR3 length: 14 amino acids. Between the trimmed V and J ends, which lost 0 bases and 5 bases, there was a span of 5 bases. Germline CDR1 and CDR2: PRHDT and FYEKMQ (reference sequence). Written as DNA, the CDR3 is TGTGCCAGCAGCTTAGGGCAGGATAATTCACCCCTCCACTTT. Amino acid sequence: CASSLGQDNSPLHF.

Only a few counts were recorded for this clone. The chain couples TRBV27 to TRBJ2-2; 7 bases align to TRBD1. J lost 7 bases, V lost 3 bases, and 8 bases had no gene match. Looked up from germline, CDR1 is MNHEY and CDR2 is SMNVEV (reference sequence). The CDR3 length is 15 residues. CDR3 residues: CASSFLTGDGGELFF. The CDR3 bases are TGTGCCAGCAGTTTCCTCACAGGGGACGGCGGGGAGCTGTTTTTT.

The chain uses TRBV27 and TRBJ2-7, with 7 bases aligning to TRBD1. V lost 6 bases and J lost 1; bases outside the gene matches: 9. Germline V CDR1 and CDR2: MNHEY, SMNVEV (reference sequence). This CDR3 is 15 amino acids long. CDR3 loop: CASSKGQYPSYEQYF. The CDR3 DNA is TGTGCCAGCAGCAAGGGACAGTATCCTTCCTACGAGCAGTACTTC.

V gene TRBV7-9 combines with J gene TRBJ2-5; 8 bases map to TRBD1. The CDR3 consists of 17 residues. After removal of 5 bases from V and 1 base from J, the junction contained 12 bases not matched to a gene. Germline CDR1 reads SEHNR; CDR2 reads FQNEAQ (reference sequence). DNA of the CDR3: TGTGCCAGCAGCCCTTGGACAGGGCAATCGGGCCAAGAGACCCAGTACTTC. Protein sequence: CASSPWTGQSGQETQYF.

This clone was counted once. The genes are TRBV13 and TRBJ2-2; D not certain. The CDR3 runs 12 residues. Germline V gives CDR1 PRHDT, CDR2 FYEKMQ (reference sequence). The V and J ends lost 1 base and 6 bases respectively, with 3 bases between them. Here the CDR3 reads CASSLAPGELFF. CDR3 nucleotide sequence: TGTGCCAGCAGCTTAGCTCCCGGGGAGCTGTTTTTT.